A selection of T cell receptor beta chains follows, all from one sample in a study of Graves' ophthalmopathy and Graves' hyperthyroidism. One entry per CDR3 protein results from TCRdb running MiXCR on the multiplex PCR reads. Of 350,000 to 450,000 distinct CDR3 sequences listed, around 17% are singletons. Sequencing was performed on peripheral blood. The source of these receptors is a young woman with Graves' ophthalmopathy. Both conserved end residues are part of each CDR3. Fields, in order: D gene, clone size, J gene, V gene, CDR3 DNA, CDR3 protein. A D gene is named only where the DNA matches it firmly. Clone size is given for some rows only: seen once, a few or many times, or a class if the clone is expanded.

TRBD1,many,TRBJ1-1,TRBV18,TGTGCCAGCTCACAACAGGGGTACACTGAAGCTTTCTTT,CASSQQGYTEAFF
TRBD1,.,TRBJ1-2,TRBV12-3/TRBV12-4,TGTGCCAGCAGTTGGGGACAGGGGAGGACTAACTATGGCTACACCTTC,CASSWGQGRTNYGYTF
.,.,TRBJ2-5,TRBV6-1,TGTGCCAGCAGTGCCAATCAAGAGACCCAGTACTTC,CASSANQETQYF
TRBD2,many,TRBJ2-7,TRBV7-2,TGTGCCAGCAGCTTCGCCGGACTAGCGGGAGTCCAAGCCTACGAGCAGTACTTC,CASSFAGLAGVQAYEQYF
TRBD1,many,TRBJ1-1,TRBV3-1,TGTGCCAGCAGACCCAGACAGGGCCCAAACAGGGCGGACACTGAAGCTTTCTTT,CASRPRQGPNRADTEAFF
TRBD1,many,TRBJ2-6,TRBV6-2/TRBV6-3,TGTGCCACGTGGCAGGGGGACCTTTATTCTGGGGCCAACGTCCTGACTTTC,CATWQGDLYSGANVLTF
.,many,TRBJ2-7,TRBV12-3/TRBV12-4,TGTGCCAGCAGGTCGAGGACAGACTCCTACGAGCAGTACTTC,CASRSRTDSYEQYF
.,.,TRBJ2-7,TRBV11-2,TGTGCCAGCAGCCCCAACAGCTACCAGAGCTCCTACGAGCAGTACTTC,CASSPNSYQSSYEQYF
.,few,TRBJ1-3,TRBV7-2,TGTGCCAGCAGCTTAAAGGGAAACACCATATATTTT,CASSLKGNTIYF
.,few,TRBJ2-7,TRBV10-3,TGTGCCATCACCGAGGGGGTAGAGCCCTACGAGCAGTACTTC,CAITEGVEPYEQYF
.,many,TRBJ2-7,TRBV7-9,TGTGCCAGCAGCAAGAGGGTCTACGAGCAGTACTTC,CASSKRVYEQYF
.,many,TRBJ2-7,TRBV11-1,TGTGCCAGCAGCTTATGGGTAACAGGGACCTCCTACGAGCAGTACTTC,CASSLWVTGTSYEQYF
.,many,TRBJ2-5,TRBV4-3,TGCGCCAGCAGCCAAGAGTATGGTTGGGCAGGCAAAGAGACCCAGTACTTC,CASSQEYGWAGKETQYF
TRBD2,many,TRBJ2-5,TRBV20-1,TGCAGTGCTAGAGATCGGCGGGGGGGCCAAGAGACCCAGTACTTC,CSARDRRGGQETQYF
.,many,TRBJ2-5,TRBV5-4,TGTGCCAGCAGCTTGGAAACAGGCCTGCAAGAGACCCAGTACTTC,CASSLETGLQETQYF
TRBD1,many,TRBJ2-7,TRBV11-2,TGTGCCAGCAGCTTCGATCAGGGGGCGGGCTACGAGCAGTACTTC,CASSFDQGAGYEQYF
.,.,TRBJ1-5,TRBV6-5,TGTGCCAGCAGTTACTCGAGGCAAAGCAATCAGCCCCAGCATTTT,CASSYSRQSNQPQHF
.,many,TRBJ2-2,TRBV6-4,TGTGCCAGCAGTGGCTCCCGGACAGTGAACACCGGGGAGCTGTTTTTT,CASSGSRTVNTGELFF
.,many,TRBJ1-6,TRBV9,TGTGCCAGCAGCGTAGGCCAACAGAATTATAATTCACCCCTCCACTTT,CASSVGQQNYNSPLHF
.,.,TRBJ2-5,TRBV12-3/TRBV12-4,TGTGCCAGCAGTTTCAGGGTTGATGAGACCCAGTACTTC,CASSFRVDETQYF
TRBD1,.,TRBJ2-7,TRBV5-1,TGCGCCAGCAGCCTCCGACAGGGTAGTTACGAGCAGTACTTC,CASSLRQGSYEQYF
.,few,TRBJ2-7,TRBV12-3/TRBV12-4,TGTGCCAGCAGTTCCAACGGGCAGGGCCAACAGTACTTC,CASSSNGQGQQYF
.,many,TRBJ1-2,TRBV7-2,TGTGCCAGCAGTTTTACAACAAACTATGGCTACACCTTC,CASSFTTNYGYTF
TRBD1,once,TRBJ2-7,TRBV20-1,TGCAGTGCTCTACGCCTGCTTGGACAGGGCCGAGGCGAGCAGTACTTC,CSALRLLGQGRGEQYF
.,.,TRBJ1-2,TRBV12-3/TRBV12-4,TGTGCCAGCAGACTAACAGGGATCGGCAAGTATGGCTACACCTTC,CASRLTGIGKYGYTF
.,many,TRBJ2-7,TRBV11-2,TGTGCCAGCAGCCCAGCAATCTACGAGCAGTACTTC,CASSPAIYEQYF
.,many,TRBJ1-2,TRBV5-5,TGTGCCAGCACCTCTCCCTATGGCTACACCTTC,CASTSPYGYTF
TRBD2,many,TRBJ2-7,TRBV11-2,TGTGCCAGCAGCCCTAGGACTAGCGGGAGGGCAAACGAGCAGTACTTC,CASSPRTSGRANEQYF
.,many,TRBJ1-3,TRBV5-6,TGTGCCAGCAGCCCGTTTCGAGTCCGGAACACCATATATTTT,CASSPFRVRNTIYF
TRBD1,few,TRBJ1-1,TRBV6-2/TRBV6-3,TGTGCCAGCAGAGAACCGGTGAGGACAGGGAACCGTGAAGCTTTCTTT,CASREPVRTGNREAFF
TRBD2,.,TRBJ2-5,TRBV28,TGTGCCAGCAGTTTGGGTCTAGCGGGAGTGAAGACCCAGTACTTC,CASSLGLAGVKTQYF
.,many,TRBJ1-1,TRBV10-3,TGTGCCATCAGTATCAGGATAGGACGCACTGAAGCTTTCTTT,CAISIRIGRTEAFF
.,many,TRBJ1-3,TRBV6-2/TRBV6-3,TGTGCCAGCAGTTACTCTGAGGACCTCCGCTCTGGAAACACCATATATTTT,CASSYSEDLRSGNTIYF
TRBD1,.,TRBJ2-5,TRBV24-1,TGTGCCACCAGTGATCCGGACAGGGGCCAAGAGACCCAGTACTTC,CATSDPDRGQETQYF
.,many,TRBJ2-7,TRBV6-2/TRBV6-3,TGTGCCAGCAGGCGTGCCGAGGGGTTCGAGTTCCACGAGCAGTACTTC,CASRRAEGFEFHEQYF
TRBD2,many,TRBJ2-5,TRBV6-5,TGTGCCAGCAGTTACTCGAACCTAGCGGGAACTACCCAGTACTTC,CASSYSNLAGTTQYF
.,.,TRBJ1-1,TRBV12-3/TRBV12-4,TGTGCCAGCAGTTGGAGGCTCAAGGTCACTGAAGCTTTCTTT,CASSWRLKVTEAFF
.,few,TRBJ2-2,TRBV28,TGTGCCAGCAGTTTGGCTGGGGGCGGGACGAACACCGGGGAGCTGTTTTTT,CASSLAGGGTNTGELFF
.,.,TRBJ1-2,TRBV6-2/TRBV6-3,TGTGCCAGCAGTCAAATACAGGGTTTGAGCGGCTACACCTTC,CASSQIQGLSGYTF
.,many,TRBJ1-1,TRBV4-2,TGTGCCAGCAGCCGGGTCTTAGGCACTGAAGCTTTCTTT,CASSRVLGTEAFF
TRBD2,many,TRBJ2-5,TRBV6-2/TRBV6-3,TGTGCCAGCAGTCGCGGACTAGCACGCCAAGAGACCCAGTACTTC,CASSRGLARQETQYF
.,.,TRBJ1-2,TRBV6-1,TGTGCCAGCAGTGAACGGGGCCGCTACTATGGCTACACCTTC,CASSERGRYYGYTF
.,many,TRBJ1-2,TRBV12-3/TRBV12-4,TGTGCCAGCAGGCTCCAGGGAATAGAGTATGGCTACACCTTC,CASRLQGIEYGYTF